The 7 T cell receptor beta chains in this list originate from one sample, sequenced in a study of molecular identifiers for immune sequencing clone quantification. TCRdb analysed the PCR reads with MiXCR anew, one entry per CDR3 protein. The sample carries about 100,000 distinct CDR3 sequences, 36% recorded once. The sequencing input was naive CD8+ T cells from blood, with Jurkat cell RNA spiked in. This sample's subset: FACS-sorted CD8+CD4-CCR7+CD45RA+ naive T cells. All receptors come from a human donor in good health. Some libraries in this study had Jurkat cell RNA spiked in.

The chain is built from TRBV21-1 and TRBJ2-3; the table calls TRBD2, which could not be checked here. TRBV21-1 represents a pseudogene. The CDR3 consists of 17 residues. The CDR3: CASSKKGASGSSHTQYF. CDR3 coding DNA: TGTGCCAGCAGCAAAAAAGGCGCTAGCGGGAGCTCCCATACGCAGTATTTT.

At least ten counts were recorded for this clonotype. The chain has TRBV7-9 and TRBJ2-3, with 10 bases matching TRBD2. CDR3 length: 16 amino acids. Per the germline V gene, CDR1 is SEHNR and CDR2 is FQNEAQ (reference sequence). The V gene end was trimmed by 5 bases and the J gene end by 0 bases; junction bases not matched to a gene: 5. CDR3 nucleotide sequence: TGTGCCAGCAGCCATCTAGCGGGAGTGAGCACAGATACGCAGTATTTT. Its protein is CASSHLAGVSTDTQYF.

This clonotype was seen a handful of times. A much larger clonotype is one base distant, so this may be a read error. The CDR3 DNA reads as TGTGCCAGCTGCTTGGGTGCTGGCAGATCGGGTGGGGCCAACGTCCTGACTTTC. This encodes CASCLGAGRSGGANVLTF. The chain couples TRBV5-4 to TRBJ2-6; D is undetermined. The CDR3 consists of 18 residues. Germline CDR1 SGHNT, CDR2 YYREEE (reference sequence).

With respect to this clonotype: This could be a read error, since a much larger clone is one nucleotide away. The genes are TRBV6-5 and TRBJ1-1; D gene ambiguous. Trimming stripped 2 bases from V and 0 bases from J, with 7 bases between. CDR3 length equals 14 residues. Germline V gene sequence: CDR1 MNHEY, CDR2 SVGAGI. The DNA of the CDR3 is TGTGCCAGCAGTTACGGCATCATGAACACTGAAGCTTTCTTT. Residues: CASSYGIMNTEAFF.

Written as DNA, the CDR3 is TGCAGTGCTAGCCCATGGCTAGCGTACAATGAGCAGTTCTTC. Its protein product is CSASPWLAYNEQFF. The genes are TRBV20-1 and TRBJ2-1, with a weak D call TRBD2 (6 bases). V lost 3 bases to trimming and J lost 4 bases, with 13 bases between them. The CDR3 covers 14 residues. The germline gives CDR1 DFQATT, CDR2 SNEGSKA (reference sequence).

The sample holds one count of this clonotype. One base away lies a much larger clone, so this may be a sequencing read error. The chain combines TRBV4-3 with TRBJ2-5; D possibly corresponds to TRBD1 (5 bases). V was trimmed by 1 base and J by 5 bases, leaving 8 bases between them. The germline CDR1 and CDR2 sequences are LGHNA and YSLEER. The CDR3 covers 13 residues. The CDR3 protein is CASSQAGWETQYF. For the CDR3, the DNA is TGCGCCAGCAGCCAAGCAGGGTGGGAGACCCAGTACTTC.

This clonotype has at least ten counts. This chain uses TRBV7-2 with TRBJ2-1; D not certain. Looked up from germline, CDR1 is SGHTA and CDR2 is FQGNSA. There are 12 residues in the CDR3. V shed 4 bases and J shed 8 bases, with 9 bases lying between them. The CDR3 region is CASSSRSDEQFF. DNA of the CDR3: TGTGCCAGCAGCTCCCGGTCCGATGAGCAGTTCTTC.